A selection of T cell receptor beta chains follows, all from one sample in a study of blood T cell repertoires in COVID-19. Measured with immunoSEQ multiplex PCR; TCRdb has only the in-frame clones, and not every one. The sample has tens of thousands of clones; approximately 90% are singletons. The sequenced sample was peripheral blood. The receptors derive from a woman aged 50 to 60 in a cohort sampled during active COVID-19. Both conserved end residues are part of each CDR3. Each record gives: J gene, D gene, clone size, V gene, CDR3 DNA, CDR3 protein. A D gene is named only where the DNA matches it firmly. The listing skips clone size in some rows; elsewhere it reads once, few, many or a size class.

j_gene: TRBJ2-1
d_gene: .
abundance: .
v_gene: TRBV5-8
CDR3nt: TGTGCCAGCAGCCCTATACCGAGAGGGCACAATGAGCAGTTCTTC
CDR3aa: CASSPIPRGHNEQFF

j_gene: TRBJ2-3
d_gene: TRBD1
abundance: .
v_gene: TRBV25-1
CDR3nt: TGTGCCAGCAGCCACCTAGGGACAGGGGTCGGCACAGATACGCAGTATTTT
CDR3aa: CASSHLGTGVGTDTQYF

j_gene: TRBJ2-3
d_gene: TRBD2
abundance: .
v_gene: TRBV9
CDR3nt: TGTGCCAGCAGTAAGGGACTAGCGGCGAACACAGATACGCAGTATTTT
CDR3aa: CASSKGLAANTDTQYF

j_gene: TRBJ1-2
d_gene: .
abundance: .
v_gene: TRBV2
CDR3nt: TGTGCCAGCAGCCCTCGGCAGGCCCCCCTTATTTATGGCTACACCTTC
CDR3aa: CASSPRQAPLIYGYTF

j_gene: TRBJ2-1
d_gene: .
abundance: .
v_gene: TRBV3-1/TRBV3-2
CDR3nt: TGTGCCAGCAGCCCCTCGCTGAGCTCCTACAATGAGCAGTTCTTC
CDR3aa: CASSPSLSSYNEQFF

j_gene: TRBJ2-2
d_gene: .
abundance: .
v_gene: TRBV9
CDR3nt: TGTGCCAGCAGCCTTAACACCGGGGAGCTGTTTTTT
CDR3aa: CASSLNTGELFF

j_gene: TRBJ2-7
d_gene: .
abundance: few
v_gene: TRBV7-3
CDR3nt: TGTGCCAGCAGCATAGGGGAGGCAAGCTCCTACGAGCAGTACTTC
CDR3aa: CASSIGEASSYEQYF

j_gene: TRBJ1-3
d_gene: .
abundance: .
v_gene: TRBV9
CDR3nt: TGTGCCAGCAGCGCGCACCAGGCAGGGACTGGAAACACCATATATTTT
CDR3aa: CASSAHQAGTGNTIYF

j_gene: TRBJ2-7
d_gene: .
abundance: .
v_gene: TRBV30
CDR3nt: TGTGCCTGGAGGGCCCGAACGACCTACGAGCAGTACTTC
CDR3aa: CAWRARTTYEQYF

j_gene: TRBJ2-5
d_gene: .
abundance: .
v_gene: TRBV7-2
CDR3nt: TGTGCCAGCAGCCGGGGGAGCCAAGAGACCCAGTACTTC
CDR3aa: CASSRGSQETQYF

j_gene: TRBJ1-1
d_gene: TRBD1
abundance: once
v_gene: TRBV6-5
CDR3nt: TGTGCCAGCTCAACAGGGGATAATGAAGCTTTCTTT
CDR3aa: CASSTGDNEAFF

j_gene: TRBJ1-2
d_gene: TRBD1
abundance: .
v_gene: TRBV3-1/TRBV3-2
CDR3nt: TGTGCCAGCAGCCGTCAGGGGGCTAACTATGGCTACACCTTC
CDR3aa: CASSRQGANYGYTF

j_gene: TRBJ1-2
d_gene: .
abundance: .
v_gene: TRBV7-9
CDR3nt: TGTGCCAGCAGCTTCTCCGACAGCCGAGCTAACTATGGCTACACCTTC
CDR3aa: CASSFSDSRANYGYTF

j_gene: TRBJ2-7
d_gene: .
abundance: .
v_gene: TRBV18
CDR3nt: TGTGCCAGCTCACCACCTTTGGGGGGACCCTCCTACGAGCAGTACTTC
CDR3aa: CASSPPLGGPSYEQYF

j_gene: TRBJ2-1
d_gene: .
abundance: .
v_gene: TRBV7-7
CDR3nt: TGTGCTAGCAGCTTAGATGCAGGGGCGCAAGATGAGCAGTTCTTC
CDR3aa: CASSLDAGAQDEQFF

j_gene: TRBJ2-7
d_gene: TRBD1
abundance: .
v_gene: TRBV4-1
CDR3nt: TGCGCCAGCAGCCAATCGCCGGGACAGGGAATTTTTTACGAGCAGTACTTC
CDR3aa: CASSQSPGQGIFYEQYF

j_gene: TRBJ2-2
d_gene: TRBD2
abundance: few
v_gene: TRBV19
CDR3nt: TGTGCCAGTAACCGACTAGCGGGAGCCACCGGGGAGCTGTTTTTT
CDR3aa: CASNRLAGATGELFF

j_gene: TRBJ2-7
d_gene: TRBD1
abundance: few
v_gene: TRBV4-1
CDR3nt: TGCGCCAGCAGCGTCCGGGACAGGGGTCCGGACGAGCAGTACTTC
CDR3aa: CASSVRDRGPDEQYF

j_gene: TRBJ1-4
d_gene: .
abundance: .
v_gene: TRBV11-3
CDR3nt: TGTGCCAGCAGCTTAGCCCAGGGGAAGGGGGAAAAACTGTTTTTT
CDR3aa: CASSLAQGKGEKLFF

j_gene: TRBJ1-3
d_gene: .
abundance: .
v_gene: TRBV6-5
CDR3nt: TGTGCCAGCAGCGCTGGGGGCGAGTTTGGAAACACCATATATTTT
CDR3aa: CASSAGGEFGNTIYF

j_gene: TRBJ1-3
d_gene: .
abundance: .
v_gene: TRBV6-5
CDR3nt: TGTGCCAGCAGTTACGACAGATACTCTGGAAACACCATATATTTT
CDR3aa: CASSYDRYSGNTIYF

j_gene: TRBJ1-2
d_gene: TRBD1
abundance: .
v_gene: TRBV18
CDR3nt: TGTGCCAGCTCACCTCCGGGACAGGGATCTGGCTACACCTTC
CDR3aa: CASSPPGQGSGYTF

j_gene: TRBJ1-6
d_gene: .
abundance: .
v_gene: TRBV5-1
CDR3nt: TGCGCCAGCAGCCCAAGACCAACAGGGATGAGCAATTCACCCCTCCACTTT
CDR3aa: CASSPRPTGMSNSPLHF

j_gene: TRBJ2-1
d_gene: .
abundance: .
v_gene: TRBV12-3/TRBV12-4
CDR3nt: TGTGCCAGCAGTTTTCAGGTACACAATGAGCAGTTCTTC
CDR3aa: CASSFQVHNEQFF

j_gene: TRBJ1-6
d_gene: .
abundance: .
v_gene: TRBV12-5
CDR3nt: TGTGCTAGTGGTTTGGTAAAGCATTCTAGCTCCTATAATTCACCCCTCCACTTT
CDR3aa: CASGLVKHSSSYNSPLHF

j_gene: TRBJ2-3
d_gene: .
abundance: .
v_gene: TRBV6-1
CDR3nt: TGTGCCAGCAGTGACGAACAGGATCTCACAGATACGCAGTATTTT
CDR3aa: CASSDEQDLTDTQYF

j_gene: TRBJ2-7
d_gene: .
abundance: .
v_gene: TRBV9
CDR3nt: TGTGCCAGCAGCGTAGGGCAGTTCTCCTACGAGCAGTACTTC
CDR3aa: CASSVGQFSYEQYF

j_gene: TRBJ2-3
d_gene: TRBD2
abundance: .
v_gene: TRBV30
CDR3nt: TGTGCCTGGAGTTTAAGGGGAGGGTCGAACCTCGGCACAGATACGCAGTATTTT
CDR3aa: CAWSLRGGSNLGTDTQYF

j_gene: TRBJ2-3
d_gene: TRBD1
abundance: few
v_gene: TRBV6-5
CDR3nt: TGTGCCAGCAGGTCAGGGGGCGAGACAGATACGCAGTATTTT
CDR3aa: CASRSGGETDTQYF

j_gene: TRBJ1-3
d_gene: .
abundance: .
v_gene: TRBV12-5
CDR3nt: TGTGCTAGTGCCCCTAGAATTAGGACAGAAGCTTCGTCTGGAAACACCATATATTTT
CDR3aa: CASAPRIRTEASSGNTIYF

j_gene: TRBJ2-7
d_gene: .
abundance: .
v_gene: TRBV6-1
CDR3nt: TGTGCCAGCAGTGAAGGGCAGTTCTCCTACGAGCAGTACTTC
CDR3aa: CASSEGQFSYEQYF

j_gene: TRBJ2-5
d_gene: TRBD1
abundance: .
v_gene: TRBV25-1
CDR3nt: TGTGCCAGCAGTGAATCGGGACAGGGGGAGACCCAGTACTTC
CDR3aa: CASSESGQGETQYF

j_gene: TRBJ2-1
d_gene: TRBD1
abundance: .
v_gene: TRBV9
CDR3nt: TGTGCCAGCAGCGAACCCGGGACAGGGAACAACAATGAGCAGTTCTTC
CDR3aa: CASSEPGTGNNNEQFF

j_gene: TRBJ1-2
d_gene: .
abundance: .
v_gene: TRBV6-5
CDR3nt: TGTGCCAGCAGTTACCTCCAGGGGATATATGGCTACACTTTC
CDR3aa: CASSYLQGIYGYTF

j_gene: TRBJ1-3
d_gene: TRBD1
abundance: .
v_gene: TRBV6-5
CDR3nt: TGTGCCAGCAGAAAATACAGGGGATCAGGAAACACCATATATTTT
CDR3aa: CASRKYRGSGNTIYF

j_gene: TRBJ2-5
d_gene: .
abundance: .
v_gene: TRBV7-9
CDR3nt: TGTGCCAGCCTGTCTCACGCGAGGGAGACCCAGTACTTC
CDR3aa: CASLSHARETQYF

j_gene: TRBJ2-1
d_gene: TRBD2
abundance: .
v_gene: TRBV24-1
CDR3nt: TGTGCCACCAGTGATATCGGGGGGGATGAGCAGTTCTTC
CDR3aa: CATSDIGGDEQFF

j_gene: TRBJ1-2
d_gene: TRBD1
abundance: .
v_gene: TRBV5-4
CDR3nt: TGTGCCAGCACCGGACAGGGGAACTATGGCTACACCTTC
CDR3aa: CASTGQGNYGYTF

j_gene: TRBJ2-3
d_gene: TRBD2
abundance: .
v_gene: TRBV2
CDR3nt: TGTGCCAGCAGGCTCGAACGACTAGCGGGAGAGACAGATACGCAGTATTTT
CDR3aa: CASRLERLAGETDTQYF

j_gene: TRBJ1-2
d_gene: .
abundance: .
v_gene: TRBV3-1/TRBV3-2
CDR3nt: TGTGCCAGCAGCCAAGGCGATTACTATGGCTACACCTTC
CDR3aa: CASSQGDYYGYTF

j_gene: TRBJ2-5
d_gene: TRBD1
abundance: .
v_gene: TRBV6-6
CDR3nt: TGTGCCAGCAGTTACCCGGGACAGGGGGGAGGAGAGACCCAGTACTTC
CDR3aa: CASSYPGQGGGETQYF

j_gene: TRBJ2-1
d_gene: TRBD2
abundance: .
v_gene: TRBV6-4
CDR3nt: TGTGCCAGCAGTGACGGCGGGGGGGCCACGTTTGAGCAGTTCTTC
CDR3aa: CASSDGGGATFEQFF

j_gene: TRBJ1-5
d_gene: .
abundance: few
v_gene: TRBV6-6
CDR3nt: TGTGCCAGCAGTTTGTCAGGGGGCAATCAGCCCCAGCATTTT
CDR3aa: CASSLSGGNQPQHF

j_gene: TRBJ2-1
d_gene: .
abundance: .
v_gene: TRBV21-1
CDR3nt: TGTGCCAGCAGCCAAGGGATTCGGGGGGGGTACTACAATGAGCAGTTCTTC
CDR3aa: CASSQGIRGGYYNEQFF

j_gene: TRBJ1-1
d_gene: .
abundance: .
v_gene: TRBV6-1
CDR3nt: TGTGCCAGCAGTGAACAACAGAACACTGAAGCTTTCTTT
CDR3aa: CASSEQQNTEAFF

j_gene: TRBJ1-5
d_gene: .
abundance: .
v_gene: TRBV3-1/TRBV3-2
CDR3nt: TGTGCCAGCAGCCAAGATCAGACAGCGTGGCCCCAGCATTTT
CDR3aa: CASSQDQTAWPQHF

j_gene: TRBJ1-4
d_gene: TRBD1
abundance: once
v_gene: TRBV19
CDR3nt: TGTGCCAGTAGTATAGGTTTCAGGGGGCTAGCTAATGAAAAACTGTTTTTT
CDR3aa: CASSIGFRGLANEKLFF

j_gene: TRBJ2-6
d_gene: .
abundance: .
v_gene: TRBV7-3
CDR3nt: TGTGCCAGCAGCTTAAGCGACTCTGGGGCCAACGTCCTGACTTTC
CDR3aa: CASSLSDSGANVLTF

j_gene: TRBJ2-1
d_gene: .
abundance: .
v_gene: TRBV2
CDR3nt: TGTGCCAGCAGTGAACGGAGACAGGACCTTGTTCGGCTGTTCTTC
CDR3aa: CASSERRQDLVRLFF

j_gene: TRBJ1-4
d_gene: TRBD1
abundance: once
v_gene: TRBV28
CDR3nt: TGTGCCAGCAGTTTCCGAGGAGGGACAGGGACTAATGAAAAACTGTTTTTT
CDR3aa: CASSFRGGTGTNEKLFF

j_gene: TRBJ2-7
d_gene: TRBD2
abundance: .
v_gene: TRBV7-7
CDR3nt: TGTGCTAGCAGCTCTACTAGCGGGCCTAGTGACGAGCAGTACTTC
CDR3aa: CASSSTSGPSDEQYF